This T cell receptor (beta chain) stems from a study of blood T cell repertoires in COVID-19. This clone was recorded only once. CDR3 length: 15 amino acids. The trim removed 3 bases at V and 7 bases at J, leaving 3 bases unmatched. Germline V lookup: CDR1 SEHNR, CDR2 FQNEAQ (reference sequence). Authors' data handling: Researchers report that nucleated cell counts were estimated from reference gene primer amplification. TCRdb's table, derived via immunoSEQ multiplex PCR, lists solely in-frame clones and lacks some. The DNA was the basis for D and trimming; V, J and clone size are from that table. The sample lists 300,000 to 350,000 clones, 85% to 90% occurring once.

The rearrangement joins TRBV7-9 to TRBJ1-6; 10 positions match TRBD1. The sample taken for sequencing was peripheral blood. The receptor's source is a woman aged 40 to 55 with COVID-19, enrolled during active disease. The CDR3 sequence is CASSLRDRGNSPLHF. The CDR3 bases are TGTGCCAGCAGCTTGAGGGACAGGGGAAATTCACCCCTCCACTTT.